This TCR beta chain stems from a study of CD8 T cells in ankylosing spondylitis. Whole-study findings and limits: What appeared characteristic of ankylosing spondylitis blood was a TCR beta motif of several highly homologous variants. Reports say disease-linked clones showed up significantly more in matched ankylosing spondylitis synovial fluid. Disease-linked clones, CD8+, were relatively rare in peripheral blood.

To note about this clonotype: Its antigen remains unidentified.

CDR1 is LGHNA and CDR2 is YSLEER in the germline V gene. V gave up 4 bases and J gave up 4 bases; unmatched junction bases: 17. The CDR3 contains 19 residues. Libraries for TCR beta were made by quantitative 5'-RACE with molecular barcodes. TCRdb redid the calling of the 5' RACE reads with MiXCR, one entry per CDR3 protein. The repertoire holds some 300,000 distinct CDR3 sequences, with around 21% as singletons. The TCR comes from a female donor with ankylosing spondylitis or in good health (not recorded which). Sequenced input: blood, either unsorted or a sorted T cell fraction (not recorded which). The chain has TRBV4-3 and TRBJ2-2; 8 bases are a match to TRBD2. The CDR3: CASSLFPGTSKKGTGELFF. The CDR3 DNA reads TGCGCCAGCAGCCTCTTCCCCGGGACTAGTAAAAAGGGCACCGGGGAGCTGTTTTTT.